The clone carrying this TCR beta chain has a count of ten or more. A single record per CDR3 protein comes from TCRdb applying MiXCR to the 5' RACE reads. Here the sample spans tens of thousands of distinct CDR3 sequences, around 4.2% being singletons. From germline, CDR1 is SGHAT and CDR2 FQNNGV. This CDR3 contains 17 residues. V shed 1 base, J shed 2 bases, and the junction held 7 bases outside the gene matches. The data belong to a study of neurological immune-mediated disorders. Sample: PBMCs. The rearrangement joins TRBV11-2 to TRBJ2-3; 9 nucleotides agree with TRBD1. The receptor comes from a man in his fifties or sixties with multiple sclerosis. The CDR3 region has the DNA TGTGCCAGCAGCTTAGCAGCGGGACAGGGCTACACAGATACGCAGTATTTT. Protein product: CASSLAAGQGYTDTQYF.